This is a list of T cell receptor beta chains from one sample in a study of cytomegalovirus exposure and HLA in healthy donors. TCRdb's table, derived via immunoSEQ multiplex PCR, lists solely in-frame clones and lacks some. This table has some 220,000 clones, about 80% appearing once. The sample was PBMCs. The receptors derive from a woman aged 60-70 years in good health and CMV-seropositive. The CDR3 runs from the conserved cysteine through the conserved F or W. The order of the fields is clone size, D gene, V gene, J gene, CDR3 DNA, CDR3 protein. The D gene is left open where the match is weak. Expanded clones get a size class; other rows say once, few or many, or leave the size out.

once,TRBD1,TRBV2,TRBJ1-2,TGTGCCAGCAGTACTGGTACAGGGGTGGGCTATGGCTACACCTTC,CASSTGTGVGYGYTF
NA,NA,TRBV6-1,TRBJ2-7,TGTGCCAGCAGCCCACTCCATTTCTACGAGCAGTACTTC,CASSPLHFYEQYF
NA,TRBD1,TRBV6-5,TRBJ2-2,TGTGCCAGCAGAGGAGGGACAGGGTACACCGGGGAGCTGTTTTTT,CASRGGTGYTGELFF
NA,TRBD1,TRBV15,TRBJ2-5,TGTGCCACCAGCAGGCCAGGGGGCGAAGGGGAGACCCAGTACTTC,CATSRPGGEGETQYF
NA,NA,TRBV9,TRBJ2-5,TGTGCCAGCAGCGTAGTTAACCAAGAGACCCAGTACTTC,CASSVVNQETQYF
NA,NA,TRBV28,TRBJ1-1,TGTGCCAGCTCTGGGCAGGGGAACACTGAAGCTTTCTTT,CASSGQGNTEAFF
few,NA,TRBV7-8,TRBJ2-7,TGTGCCAGCAGCTCAAAAAGCGGATCCCTTTCCTACGAGCAGTACTTC,CASSSKSGSLSYEQYF
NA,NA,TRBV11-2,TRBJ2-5,TGTGCCAGCAGCCCTAGACGGACTATCCAAGAGACCCAGTACTTC,CASSPRRTIQETQYF
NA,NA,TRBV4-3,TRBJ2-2,TGCGCCAGCAGCCATAACAGGGAACCAAACACCGGGGAGCTGTTTTTT,CASSHNREPNTGELFF
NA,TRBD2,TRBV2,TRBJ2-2,TGTGCCAGCGATCAACAGGGACTAGCGGGAACCGGGGAGCTGTTTTTT,CASDQQGLAGTGELFF
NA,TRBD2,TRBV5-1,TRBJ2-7,TGCGCCAGCAGCCCCTCCTCTAGCGGGAGGCGGTACGAGCAGTACTTC,CASSPSSSGRRYEQYF
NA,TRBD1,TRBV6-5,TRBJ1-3,TGTGCCAGCAGCCGCGACAGGGACCCTGGAAACACCATATATTTT,CASSRDRDPGNTIYF
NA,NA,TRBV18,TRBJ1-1,TGTGCCAGCTCACCACCTACCCCTTCTCGGGGGGACACTGAAGCTTTCTTT,CASSPPTPSRGDTEAFF
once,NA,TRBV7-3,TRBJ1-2,TGTGCCAGCAGTTTCGATAGCAACTATGGCTACACCTTC,CASSFDSNYGYTF
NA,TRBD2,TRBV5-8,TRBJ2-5,TGTGCCAGCAGCTTGGGAGCGGGAGTTTTGGTAGAGACCCAGTACTTC,CASSLGAGVLVETQYF
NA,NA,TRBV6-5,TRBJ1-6,TGTGCCAGCAGTCCGGGACTGAACAATTCACCCCTCCACTTT,CASSPGLNNSPLHF
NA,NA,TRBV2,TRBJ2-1,TGTGCCAGCAGCGGCTACAATGAGCAGTTCTTC,CASSGYNEQFF
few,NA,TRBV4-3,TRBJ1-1,TGCGCCAGCAGCCGCGATCCCTACTTGAACACTGAAGCTTTCTTT,CASSRDPYLNTEAFF
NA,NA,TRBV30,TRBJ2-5,TGTGCCTGGAGCGCATTCTTGGGGAGGCAAGAGACCCAGTACTTC,CAWSAFLGRQETQYF
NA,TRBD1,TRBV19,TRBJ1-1,TGTGCCAGTAGGGACAGGGGGATTGTAACTGAAGCTTTCTTT,CASRDRGIVTEAFF
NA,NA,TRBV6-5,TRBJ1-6,TGTGCCAGCAGTTACTCGATGGGGGGTTCTTCACCCCTCCACTTT,CASSYSMGGSSPLHF
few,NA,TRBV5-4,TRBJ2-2,TGTGCCAGCAGCTCCCCGGGCGGGGAGCTGTTTTTT,CASSSPGGELFF
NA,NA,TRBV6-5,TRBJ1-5,TGTGCCAGCAGTGAAGGAGGGGTAGGAATGACCCAGCATTTT,CASSEGGVGMTQHF
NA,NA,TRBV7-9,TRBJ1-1,TGTGCCAGCAGCTTAAGATCGGGCACTGAAGCTTTCTTT,CASSLRSGTEAFF
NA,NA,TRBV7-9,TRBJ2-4,TGTGCCAGCAGCTTAGCAACGGCGGGTGGCATTCAGTACTTC,CASSLATAGGIQYF
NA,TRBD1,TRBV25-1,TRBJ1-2,TGTGCCAGCAGTTCTGGACAGGTATATGGCTACACCTTC,CASSSGQVYGYTF
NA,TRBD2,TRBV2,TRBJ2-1,TGTGCCAGCAGTGTACTAGCGGGAGCATTCGATGAGCAGTTCTTC,CASSVLAGAFDEQFF
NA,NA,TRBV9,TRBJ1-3,TGTGCCAGCAGCGACCGACAGATTATCTCTGGAAACACCATATATTTT,CASSDRQIISGNTIYF
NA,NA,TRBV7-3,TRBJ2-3,TGTGCCAGCAGCTTGGGGGGTAGCGTTGTGGATACGCAGTATTTT,CASSLGGSVVDTQYF
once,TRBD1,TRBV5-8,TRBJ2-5,TGTGCCAGCAGCCGGGGACAGATCCAAGAGACCCAGTACTTC,CASSRGQIQETQYF
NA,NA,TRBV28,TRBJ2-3,TGTGCCAGCAGTTCCAATGGCGGGGGCGGAGATGCGCAGTATTTT,CASSSNGGGGDAQYF
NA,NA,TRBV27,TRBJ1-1,TGTGCCAGCAGTCGATTTCAGGGGAACATGAACACTGAAGCTTTCTTT,CASSRFQGNMNTEAFF
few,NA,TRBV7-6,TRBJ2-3,TGTGCCAGCAGCCCCTGGGGGCAGTACACAGATACGCAGTATTTT,CASSPWGQYTDTQYF
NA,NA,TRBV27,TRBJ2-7,TGTGCCAGCAGTTTCCAGGGTGGCTACGAGCAGTACTTC,CASSFQGGYEQYF
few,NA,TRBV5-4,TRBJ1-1,TGTGCCAGCAGCTTCAGGGCCTGGGACACTGAAGCTTTCTTT,CASSFRAWDTEAFF
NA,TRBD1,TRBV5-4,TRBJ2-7,TGTGCCAGCAGTTTTGGGACAGGTGGGACTCTGGGGGAGCAGTACTTC,CASSFGTGGTLGEQYF
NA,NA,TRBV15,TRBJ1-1,TGTGCCACCAGCAGAGATCGGTCGGGCACTGAAGCTTTCTTT,CATSRDRSGTEAFF
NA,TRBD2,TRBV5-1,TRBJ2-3,TGCGCCAACCTGACTAGCGGGGGGGCCGGCACAGATACGCAGTATTTT,CANLTSGGAGTDTQYF
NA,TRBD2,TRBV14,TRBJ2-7,TGTGCCAGCAGCCAGGCCGGGGGGGAGTACTTC,CASSQAGGEYF
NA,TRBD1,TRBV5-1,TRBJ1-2,TGCGCCAGCACCCAGGGACAGCCAAGTTATGGCTACACCTTC,CASTQGQPSYGYTF
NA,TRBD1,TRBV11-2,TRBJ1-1,TGTGCCAGCAGCTATTTCGGACAGGGGTCCTCTGAAGCTTTCTTT,CASSYFGQGSSEAFF
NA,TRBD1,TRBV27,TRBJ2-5,TGTGCCAGCAGTCGGACAGGGAGAGCGGAGACCCAGTACTTC,CASSRTGRAETQYF
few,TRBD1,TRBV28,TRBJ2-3,TGTGCCAGCAGTTTGTCAGAAGGGACAGGGGGCGTGGGCACAGATACGCAGTATTTT,CASSLSEGTGGVGTDTQYF
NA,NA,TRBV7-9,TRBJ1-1,TGTGCCAGCAGCTCCTCGGGGGGGGACACTGAAGCTTTCTTT,CASSSSGGDTEAFF
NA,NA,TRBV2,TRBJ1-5,TGTGCGATAGGACTAGAAAGCAATCAGCCCCAGCATTTT,CAIGLESNQPQHF
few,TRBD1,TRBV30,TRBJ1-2,TGTGCCTGGAGTACTACCAGACAGGGACGGGCGGTCTATGGCTACACCTTC,CAWSTTRQGRAVYGYTF
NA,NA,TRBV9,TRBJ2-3,TGTGCCAGCAGCGTATCCTCCAGGGCCCAAGATACGCAGTATTTT,CASSVSSRAQDTQYF
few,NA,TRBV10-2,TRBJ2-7,TGCGCCACCGAGGAGGGACGGCTCTACGAGCAGTACTTC,CATEEGRLYEQYF